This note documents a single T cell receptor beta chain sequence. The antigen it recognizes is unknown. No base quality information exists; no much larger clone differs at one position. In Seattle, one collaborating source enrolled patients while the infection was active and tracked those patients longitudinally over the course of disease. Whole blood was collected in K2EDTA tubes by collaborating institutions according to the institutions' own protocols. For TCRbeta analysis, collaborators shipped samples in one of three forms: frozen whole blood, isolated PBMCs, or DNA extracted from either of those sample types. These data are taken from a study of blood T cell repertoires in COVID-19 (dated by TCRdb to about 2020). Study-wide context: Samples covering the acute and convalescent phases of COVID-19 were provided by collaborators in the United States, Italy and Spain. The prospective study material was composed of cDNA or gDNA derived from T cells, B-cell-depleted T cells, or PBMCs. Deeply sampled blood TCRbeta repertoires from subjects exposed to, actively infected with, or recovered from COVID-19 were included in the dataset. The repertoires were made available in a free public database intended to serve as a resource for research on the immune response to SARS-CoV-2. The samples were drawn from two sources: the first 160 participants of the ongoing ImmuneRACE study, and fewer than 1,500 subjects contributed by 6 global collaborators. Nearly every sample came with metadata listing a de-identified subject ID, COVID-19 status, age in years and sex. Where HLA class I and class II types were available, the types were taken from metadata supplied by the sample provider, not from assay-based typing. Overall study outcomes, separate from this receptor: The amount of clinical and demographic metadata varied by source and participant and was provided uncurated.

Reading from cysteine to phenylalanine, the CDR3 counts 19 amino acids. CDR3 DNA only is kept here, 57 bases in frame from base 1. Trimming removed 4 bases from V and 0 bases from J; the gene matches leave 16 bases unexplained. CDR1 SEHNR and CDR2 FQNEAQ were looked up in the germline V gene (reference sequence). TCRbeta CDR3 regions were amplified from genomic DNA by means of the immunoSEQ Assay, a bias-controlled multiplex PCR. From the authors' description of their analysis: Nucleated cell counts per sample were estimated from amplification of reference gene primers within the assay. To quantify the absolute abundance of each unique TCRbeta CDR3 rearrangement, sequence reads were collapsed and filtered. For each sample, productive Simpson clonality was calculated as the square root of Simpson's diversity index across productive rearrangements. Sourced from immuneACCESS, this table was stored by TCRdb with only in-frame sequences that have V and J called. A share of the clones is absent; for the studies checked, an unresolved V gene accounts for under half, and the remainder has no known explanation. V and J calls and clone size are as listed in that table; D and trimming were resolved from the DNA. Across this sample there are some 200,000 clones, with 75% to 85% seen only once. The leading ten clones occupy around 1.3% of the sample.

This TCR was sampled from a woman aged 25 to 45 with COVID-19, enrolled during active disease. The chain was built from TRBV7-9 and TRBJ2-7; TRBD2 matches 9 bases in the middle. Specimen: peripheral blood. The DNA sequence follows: TGTGCCAGCAGCTCCCCCGGGGCGGGAGGGCCCCTCGGCTCCTACGAGCAGTACTTC. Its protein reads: CASSSPGAGGPLGSYEQYF.